This T cell receptor (beta chain) was identified during a study of blood T cells in healthy people across ages. The study, taken as a whole, reports: The long-lived group displayed more naive CD4+ cells, plus higher diversity, than the aged donors did.

Looked up from germline, CDR1 is SGHTA and CDR2 is FQGNSA. This CDR3 region has 16 residues. V lost 5 bases, J lost 4 bases, and 20 bases lay in between. RNA extraction gave at least 5.5 micrograms of total RNA per sample. This clonotype was picked up one time. Its antigen is not identified. A second about 7 to 12 cycle PCR used barcoded and J-beta primers. Each cDNA molecule received a tag from a template-switch adaptor that had 12 random nucleotides. TCRdb reprocessed the 5' RACE reads via MiXCR and lists one record per CDR3 protein. The profile shows approximately 730,000 distinct CDR3 sequences, roughly 41% of them singletons.

V and J are TRBV7-2 and TRBJ1-1; D ambiguous. The origin of this receptor is a woman in her fifties or sixties in good health. Sequencing was carried out using blood. The CDR3, as DNA: TGTGCCAGCAGCCTTAGATCAGCGGTACGCTCCACTGAAGCTTTCTTT. Protein sequence: CASSLRSAVRSTEAFF.